The present entry profiles one T cell receptor beta chain with its context. Antigen unknown. This entry is derived from a study of cytomegalovirus exposure and HLA in healthy donors. CDR1 is SGHAT and CDR2 is FQNNGV in the germline V gene. Trimming removed 5 bases at V and 6 bases at J, with 11 bases between. The CDR3 contains 12 residues. The PCR employed 60 Vbeta primers together with 13 Jbeta primers. Per the study methods: Unique TCR beta chains totaled 80 million to 100 million in a later count, with about 11 million of them shared. Generated by immunoSEQ multiplex PCR, the TCRdb table keeps only in-frame clones and is missing some. V and J calls and clone size are copied from that table; D and trimming were computed from the DNA. The sample consists of some 77,000 clones, under 90% of them appearing once. General study findings and limits: V- and J-gene trimming of TCR beta was linked (in a later analysis) to a missense DCLRE1C variant.

The J gene is TRBJ2-7, the V gene TRBV11-2; D perhaps matches TRBD1 (5 bases). The sequencing sample was made of PBMCs. This clonotype was sampled from a man aged 50 to 60 in good health and CMV-seropositive. The CDR3, as DNA: TGTGCCAGCAGCATCAGGGTTGGCGAGCAGTACTTC. It yields the protein CASSIRVGEQYF. The whole variable domain, remainder taken from reference TRBV11-2 and TRBJ2-7, is EAGVAQSPRYKIIEKRQSVAFWCNPISGHATLYWYQQILGQGPKLLIQFQNNGVVDDSQLPKDRFSAERLKGVDSTLKIQPAKLEDSAVYLCASSIRVGEQYFGPGTRLTVT.